This T cell receptor beta chain was recorded in a study of T cells in Graves' hyperthyroidism and ophthalmopathy. Study-level findings and limits: Also found in blood were most expanded thyroid clonotypes above 0.001.

When ophthalmopathy did not progress within 18 months, Graves' hyperthyroidism was considered stable. Those with hyperthyroidism were 18 to 65 years old, newly diagnosed, and ill for under 2 months. Exclusions: uncontrolled infection, other autoimmune disease, pregnancy, lactation. The CDR3 has 15 residues. Germline V gene lookup returns CDR1 SGHVS and CDR2 FQNEAQ. The V and J ends lost 4 bases and 6 bases, in that order; junction bases with no gene match: 3. This clonotype has a count of ten or more. Its antigen is unidentified. TCR beta CDR3 region amplification was performed from RNA transcripts. First-round RT-PCR of the TCR CDR3 relied on the HTBI primer set. MiXCR was run by TCRdb on the multiplex PCR reads, yielding one entry per CDR3 protein. The sample records about 610,000 distinct CDR3 sequences, approximately 44% being singletons.

The source material was peripheral blood or thyroid tissue (not recorded which). V is TRBV7-8 and J is TRBJ2-2, with 12 bases identical to TRBD2. The source of this sequence is a woman younger than 30 with Graves' hyperthyroidism. Written as DNA, the CDR3 is TGTGCCAGCAGCTGGACTAGCGGGATTTCCGGGGAGCTGTTTTTT. Translating it yields CASSWTSGISGELFF.